This T cell receptor beta chain was captured by sequencing in a study of shared clonotypes between healthy human individuals. The repertoire was sequenced with immunoSEQ multiplex PCR; TCRdb's copy has only in-frame clones and lacks some. This sample yields about 340,000 clones, of which less than 75% are seen a single time; 10% belongs to the top ten. Trimming removed 4 bases at V and 0 bases at J, with 8 bases between. The germline CDR1 and CDR2 sequences are LNHDA and SQIVND (reference sequence). This CDR3 comprises 14 residues. Naive CD4+ cells were CD45RA-selected; the remaining cells were memory.

This rearrangement joins TRBV19 to TRBJ2-3; D call uncertain. The sequenced material came from memory CD4+ T cells sorted from blood. Specified subset: CD45RA-negative fraction. The TCR originated in a man aged 25-45 years in good health. CDR3 in DNA: TGTGCCAGTAGTAGGCGACTGAGCACAGATACGCAGTATTTT. This sequence encodes CASSRRLSTDTQYF.